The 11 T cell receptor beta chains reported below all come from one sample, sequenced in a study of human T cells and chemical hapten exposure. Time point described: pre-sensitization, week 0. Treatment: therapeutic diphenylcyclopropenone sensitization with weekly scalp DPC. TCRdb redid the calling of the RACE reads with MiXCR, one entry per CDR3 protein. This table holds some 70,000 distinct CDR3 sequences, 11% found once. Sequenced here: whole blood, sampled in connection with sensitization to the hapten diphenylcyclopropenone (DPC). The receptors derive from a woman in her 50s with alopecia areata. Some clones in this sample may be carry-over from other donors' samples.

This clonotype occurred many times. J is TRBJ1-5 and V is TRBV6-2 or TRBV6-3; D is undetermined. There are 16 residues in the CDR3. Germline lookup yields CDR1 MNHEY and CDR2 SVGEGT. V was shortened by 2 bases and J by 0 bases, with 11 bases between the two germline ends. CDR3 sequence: CASSYGGGHSNQPQHF. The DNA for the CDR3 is TGTGCCAGCAGTTACGGTGGCGGTCATAGCAATCAGCCCCAGCATTTT.

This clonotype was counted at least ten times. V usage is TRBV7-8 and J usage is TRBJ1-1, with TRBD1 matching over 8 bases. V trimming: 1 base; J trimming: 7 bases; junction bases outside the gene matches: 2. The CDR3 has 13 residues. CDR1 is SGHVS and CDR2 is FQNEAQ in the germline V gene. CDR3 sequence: CASSLGQGLEAFF. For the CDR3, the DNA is TGTGCCAGCAGCTTAGGACAGGGGCTTGAAGCTTTCTTT.

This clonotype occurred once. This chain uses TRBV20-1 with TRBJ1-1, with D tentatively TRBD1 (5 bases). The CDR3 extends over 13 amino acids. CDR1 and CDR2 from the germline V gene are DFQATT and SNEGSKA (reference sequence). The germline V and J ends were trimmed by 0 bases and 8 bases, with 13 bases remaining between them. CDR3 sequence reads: CSARDPRVEEAFF. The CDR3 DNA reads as TGCAGTGCTAGAGATCCCAGGGTGGAGGAAGCTTTCTTT.

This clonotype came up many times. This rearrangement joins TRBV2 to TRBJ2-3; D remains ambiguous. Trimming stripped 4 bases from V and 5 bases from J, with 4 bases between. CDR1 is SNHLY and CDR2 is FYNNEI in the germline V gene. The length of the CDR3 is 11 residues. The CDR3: CASSVGDTQYF. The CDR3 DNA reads TGTGCCAGCAGTGTGGGAGATACGCAGTATTTT.

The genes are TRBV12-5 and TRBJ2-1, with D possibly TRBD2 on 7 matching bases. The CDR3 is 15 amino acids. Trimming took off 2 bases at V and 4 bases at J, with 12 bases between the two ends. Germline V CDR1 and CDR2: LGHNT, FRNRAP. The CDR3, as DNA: TGTGCTAGTGGTTTGACAAGGGGGGGATACAATGAGCAGTTCTTC. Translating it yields CASGLTRGGYNEQFF.

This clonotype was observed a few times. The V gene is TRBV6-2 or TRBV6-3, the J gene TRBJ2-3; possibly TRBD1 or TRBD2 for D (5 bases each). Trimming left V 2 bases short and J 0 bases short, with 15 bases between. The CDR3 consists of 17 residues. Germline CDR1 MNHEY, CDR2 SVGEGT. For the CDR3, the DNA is TGTGCCAGCAGTTACGAGATTGGGGGTCTCAGCACAGATACGCAGTATTTT. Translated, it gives CASSYEIGGLSTDTQYF.

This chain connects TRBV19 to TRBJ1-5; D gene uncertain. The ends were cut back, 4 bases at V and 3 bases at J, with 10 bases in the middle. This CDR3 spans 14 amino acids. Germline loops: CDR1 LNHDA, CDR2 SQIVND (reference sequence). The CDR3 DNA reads TGTGCCAGTAGTAACCAACCTTTCAATCAGCCCCAGCATTTT. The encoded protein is CASSNQPFNQPQHF.

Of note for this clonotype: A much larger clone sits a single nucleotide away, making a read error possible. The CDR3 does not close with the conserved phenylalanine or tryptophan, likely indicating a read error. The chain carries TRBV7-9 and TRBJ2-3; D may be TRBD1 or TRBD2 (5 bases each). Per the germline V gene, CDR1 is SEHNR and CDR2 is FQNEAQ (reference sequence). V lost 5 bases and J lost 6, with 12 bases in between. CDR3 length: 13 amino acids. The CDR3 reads CASSPRGPDTQYL. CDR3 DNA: TGTGCCAGCAGCCCGAGGGGCCCGGATACGCAGTATCTT.

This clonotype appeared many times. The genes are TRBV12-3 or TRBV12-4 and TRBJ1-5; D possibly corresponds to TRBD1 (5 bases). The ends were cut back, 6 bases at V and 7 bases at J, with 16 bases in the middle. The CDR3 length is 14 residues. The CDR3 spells CASRKGARVQPQHF. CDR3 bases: TGTGCCAGCAGGAAAGGGGCCAGGGTCCAGCCCCAGCATTTT.

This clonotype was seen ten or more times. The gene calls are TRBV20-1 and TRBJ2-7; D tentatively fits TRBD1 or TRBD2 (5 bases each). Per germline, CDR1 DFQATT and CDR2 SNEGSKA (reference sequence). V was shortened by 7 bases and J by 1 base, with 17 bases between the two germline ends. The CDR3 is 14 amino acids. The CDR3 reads CSVRRDGISYEQYF. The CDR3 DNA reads TGCAGTGTTCGCCGGGACGGAATTTCCTACGAGCAGTACTTC.

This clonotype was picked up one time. CDR3 sequence: CASSDGGAEAFF. Here the CDR3 DNA reads TGTGCCAGCAGTGATGGTGGGGCTGAAGCTTTCTTT. The chain links TRBV6-4 to TRBJ1-1; no reliable D call. The CDR3 covers 12 residues. Trimming stripped 3 bases from V and 6 bases from J, with 8 bases between. The germline V gene has CDR1 MRHNA and CDR2 SNTAGT.